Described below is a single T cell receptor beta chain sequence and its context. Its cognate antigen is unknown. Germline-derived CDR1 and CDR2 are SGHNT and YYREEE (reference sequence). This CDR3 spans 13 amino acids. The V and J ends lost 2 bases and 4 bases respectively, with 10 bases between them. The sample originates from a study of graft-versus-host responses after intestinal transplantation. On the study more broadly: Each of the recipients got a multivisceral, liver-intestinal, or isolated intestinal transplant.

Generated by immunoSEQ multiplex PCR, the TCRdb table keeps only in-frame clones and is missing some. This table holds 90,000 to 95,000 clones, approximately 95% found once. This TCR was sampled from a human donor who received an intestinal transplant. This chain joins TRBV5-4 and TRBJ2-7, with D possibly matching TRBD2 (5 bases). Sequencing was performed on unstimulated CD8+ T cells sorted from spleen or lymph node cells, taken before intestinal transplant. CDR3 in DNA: TGTGCCAGCAGCTTCGCGGGTAATTACGAGCAGTACTTC. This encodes CASSFAGNYEQYF. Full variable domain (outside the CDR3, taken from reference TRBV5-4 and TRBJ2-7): ETGVTQSPTHLIKTRGQQVTLRCSSQSGHNTVSWYQQALGQGPQFIFQYYREEENGRGNFPPRFSGLQFPNYSSELNVNALELDDSALYLCASSFAGNYEQYFGPGTRLTVT.